The rows below give T cell receptor beta chains drawn from one sample of a study of cytomegalovirus exposure and HLA in healthy donors. Assay: immunoSEQ multiplex PCR; the TCRdb copy retains only in-frame clones and omits some. The sample holds 120,000 or so clones; approximately 83% are singletons and the top ten take 1.5% to 2%. The sample consisted of PBMCs. These receptors all come from a man aged 35 to 55 in good health and CMV-seronegative. Each CDR3 is given with its conserved first and last residue. D genes are given only for firm matches. Clone size is not always given. Where it is, it says once, few, many or a class for expanded clones.

TGCGCCAGCAGCCCCGGGGGGGGTTCCTACGAGCAGTACTTC	CASSPGGGSYEQYF	.	TRBJ2-7	TRBD2	TRBV5-1
TGTGCCAGTAATTCAGGGTACCGCAATCAGCCCCAGCATTTT	CASNSGYRNQPQHF	.	TRBJ1-5	.	TRBV19
TGTGCCAGCAGCTTTGCAGAAACAGTTTCGGTTTCACCCCTCCACTTT	CASSFAETVSVSPLHF	once	TRBJ1-6	.	TRBV7-2
TGTGCCAGTAGTATGAGGGAACTGAACACTGAAGCTTTCTTT	CASSMRELNTEAFF	.	TRBJ1-1	.	TRBV19
TGCAGCGTTTCCAGCGGGCGCACAGATACGCAGTATTTT	CSVSSGRTDTQYF	.	TRBJ2-3	.	TRBV29-1
TGTGCCAGCAGCCCTCTCGGGAGTCCTAACACTGAAGCTTTCTTT	CASSPLGSPNTEAFF	.	TRBJ1-1	.	TRBV9
TGTGCCAGCAGACAGGGACAGCACGGTGAGGGTCTGTTTTTT	CASRQGQHGEGLFF	few	TRBJ1-4	TRBD1	TRBV6-6
TGTGCCAGCAGTCGGACAGGGGCGAACACTGAAGCTTTCTTT	CASSRTGANTEAFF	.	TRBJ1-1	TRBD1	TRBV6-5
TGTGCCAGCAGGCCTACAGGGGAAACTGAAGCTTTCTTT	CASRPTGETEAFF	.	TRBJ1-1	TRBD1	TRBV27
TGTGCCAGCAGTTACTCAGCGGGTCTTAACACCGGGGAGCTGTTTTTT	CASSYSAGLNTGELFF	.	TRBJ2-2	.	TRBV6-6
TGTGCCAGCAGTCTCGCGGGGCCGTCGAATTCACCCCTCCACTTT	CASSLAGPSNSPLHF	.	TRBJ1-6	.	TRBV27
TGTGCCAGCAGCGCGACAGGGCAAGAGACCCAGTACTTC	CASSATGQETQYF	.	TRBJ2-5	TRBD1	TRBV5-4
TGTGCCAGCAGTGAAAATGTAGCGGGGATAAGGAGGGCAGATACGCAGTATTTT	CASSENVAGIRRADTQYF	.	TRBJ2-3	TRBD2	TRBV6-1
TGTGCCAGCAGTTCCAGGGGTCCTCGCAATCAGCCCCAGCATTTT	CASSSRGPRNQPQHF	.	TRBJ1-5	.	TRBV27
TGTGCCACCTTACCCGACAGGGCATATAGCAATCAGCCCCAGCATTTT	CATLPDRAYSNQPQHF	.	TRBJ1-5	TRBD1	TRBV19
TGTGCCAGCTCACACAGGGGGCTCAATGTGGGGAACACTGAAGCTTTCTTT	CASSHRGLNVGNTEAFF	.	TRBJ1-1	TRBD1	TRBV2
TGTGCCAGCAGCGAACAGGGGGCGGGAGGCTACACCTTC	CASSEQGAGGYTF	.	TRBJ1-2	TRBD1	TRBV9
TGTGCCAGCAGTGAATCGCGGGTCGGGGCTAACTATGGCTACACCTTC	CASSESRVGANYGYTF	few	TRBJ1-2	.	TRBV2
TGTGCCAGCAGAGGGGACACCGGGGAGCTGTTTTTT	CASRGDTGELFF	.	TRBJ2-2	.	TRBV7-3
TGTGCCAGAAGCTTGTGCGTTATCAATCAGCCCCAGCATTTT	CARSLCVINQPQHF	.	TRBJ1-5	.	TRBV5-3
TGTGCCAGTGACGATGGGGCGCCCGGGGAGCTGTTTTTT	CASDDGAPGELFF	.	TRBJ2-2	.	TRBV25-1
TGCAGCGTTGATGCCAGGGGTTACACCGGGGAGCTGTTTTTT	CSVDARGYTGELFF	.	TRBJ2-2	.	TRBV29-1
TGTGCCAGCAGCTTACAGGGGTCACCCCTCCACTTT	CASSLQGSPLHF	.	TRBJ1-6	TRBD1	TRBV5-4
TGTGCCAGCAGCCAAACGGGGTTACTCTACGAGCAGTACTTC	CASSQTGLLYEQYF	.	TRBJ2-7	.	TRBV4-2
TGTGCCAGCAGTCAAGAGAGGGGAGGCTACGAGCAGTACTTC	CASSQERGGYEQYF	few	TRBJ2-7	.	TRBV6-1
TGTGCCAGCAGTTTACGTAGCAGTATATCCTACAATGAGCAGTTCTTC	CASSLRSSISYNEQFF	.	TRBJ2-1	.	TRBV27
TGTGCCATCAGTGAATCGAACAGGGGCGGTGAAAAACTGTTTTTT	CAISESNRGGEKLFF	once	TRBJ1-4	TRBD1	TRBV10-3
TGTGCCTGGATGACAGGCGCAGAAAAACTGTTTTTT	CAWMTGAEKLFF	.	TRBJ1-4	.	TRBV30
TGTGCCAGCAAACGGACAGGGACTAACACTGAAGCTTTCTTT	CASKRTGTNTEAFF	.	TRBJ1-1	TRBD1	TRBV25-1
TGCGCCAGCAGTTTGGGAACACAAGAGACCCAGTACTTC	CASSLGTQETQYF	.	TRBJ2-5	.	TRBV5-1
TGTGCCTGGAGTGTATACGGGGGGCCCCAGCATTTT	CAWSVYGGPQHF	.	TRBJ1-5	.	TRBV30
TGTGCCAGCAGCACTTTGGGGGGAAACTATGGCTACACCTTC	CASSTLGGNYGYTF	.	TRBJ1-2	.	TRBV27
TGTGCCAGCAGGACGAACGGGGGGACAGGGACTAACACCTTC	CASRTNGGTGTNTF	.	TRBJ1-2	TRBD1	TRBV6-5
TGTGCCAGCAGCCCGCCCGGCACAGGGGGCTGTGGTCAGCCCCAGCATTTT	CASSPPGTGGCGQPQHF	.	TRBJ1-5	TRBD1	TRBV7-4
TGTGCCAGTTACTCCGGGGCCCCAGGGGGTTCACCCCTCCACTTT	CASYSGAPGGSPLHF	.	TRBJ1-6	TRBD1	TRBV6-5
TGTGCCAGCAGCCCGTCCCGGGACAGGGTTTACTTC	CASSPSRDRVYF	.	TRBJ2-7	TRBD1	TRBV6-6
TGTGCCTGGAGTGTAGGACTGTACAATGAGCAGTTCTTC	CAWSVGLYNEQFF	.	TRBJ2-1	.	TRBV30
TGCAGCGTTGCGCAGTACCAAGAGACCCAGTACTTC	CSVAQYQETQYF	once	TRBJ2-5	.	TRBV29-1
TGTGCCAGCAGTGTTACTGGACAGGGGGCGTCGGGCTACACCTTC	CASSVTGQGASGYTF	.	TRBJ1-2	TRBD1	TRBV25-1
TGTGCCAGCAGCCCCGGGTACAGGGGATCCACTGAAGCTTTCTTT	CASSPGYRGSTEAFF	.	TRBJ1-1	TRBD1	TRBV11-2
TGTGCCAGCAGTGAACCCGTCAAGTGGCTTTCACCCCTCCACTTT	CASSEPVKWLSPLHF	.	TRBJ1-6	.	TRBV6-1
TGTGCCACTCACACCCTGGACAGGGAAGTTTCTGAAGCTTTCTTT	CATHTLDREVSEAFF	.	TRBJ1-1	TRBD1	TRBV5-4
TGCGCCAGCAGCTCGGGAGGGTCTTACACCGGGGAGCTGTTTTTT	CASSSGGSYTGELFF	.	TRBJ2-2	TRBD2	TRBV5-1
TGTGCCAGCAGTTACTCGGGCGGGAATCAGCCCCAGCATTTT	CASSYSGGNQPQHF	.	TRBJ1-5	.	TRBV6-5
TGTGCCAGCAGACGGAACACAGGTCAGCCCCAGCATTTT	CASRRNTGQPQHF	.	TRBJ1-5	.	TRBV6-5
TGTGCCAGCAGCCACAGGGTTGACTATGGCTACACCTTC	CASSHRVDYGYTF	.	TRBJ1-2	.	TRBV7-9
TGTGCCAGCAGCCCGGACAGGGTTATCAGGGAGCAGTACTTC	CASSPDRVIREQYF	.	TRBJ2-7	TRBD1	TRBV5-4
TGTGCCAGCACCCGATCCTCAGACAGGGGGGAGCTTGAAGCTTTCTTT	CASTRSSDRGELEAFF	.	TRBJ1-1	TRBD1	TRBV9
TGTGCCAGCAGCCTAAGGGGGTCCGAGCAGTACTTC	CASSLRGSEQYF	.	TRBJ2-7	.	TRBV6-5
TGTGCCTGGGGCGTGGGACATACGGGCGAGCAGTACTTC	CAWGVGHTGEQYF	.	TRBJ2-7	.	TRBV30
TGTGCCAGCAGCTCCGGGACAGAAGCTTTCTTT	CASSSGTEAFF	.	TRBJ1-1	.	TRBV7-9
TGCAGCGTTACCGGGACAGGGCGGATCGGGCAGTTCTTC	CSVTGTGRIGQFF	.	TRBJ2-1	TRBD1	TRBV29-1